Included here is one T cell receptor beta chain sequence, with context. Its antigen is not known. The CDR3 contains 14 residues. In germline, CDR1 is SEHNR, CDR2 FQNEAQ (reference sequence). Trimming removed 2 bases at V and 3 bases at J, with 8 bases between. These data are taken from a study of OX40 agonist ivuxolimab in advanced cancers. General study points: Partial responders dosed at 0.1-3.0 mg/kg displayed clonal expansion ranking among the lowest.

Sequencing was performed with immunoSEQ multiplex PCR; in TCRdb, only in-frame clones are kept and a portion is missing. The data contain some 150,000 clones, roughly 91% of them singletons. This sequence joins TRBV7-9 and TRBJ1-3; unclear D gene. The sample here was CD4+ or CD8+ T cells sorted from blood, taken in a trial of the OX40 agonist ivuxolimab. The clonotype was recovered from an adult with an advanced solid tumor such as melanoma, head and neck, liver or kidney cancer. Here the CDR3 DNA reads TGTGCCAGCAGCTTATACCGAGATGGAAACACCATATATTTT. It translates to CASSLYRDGNTIYF.